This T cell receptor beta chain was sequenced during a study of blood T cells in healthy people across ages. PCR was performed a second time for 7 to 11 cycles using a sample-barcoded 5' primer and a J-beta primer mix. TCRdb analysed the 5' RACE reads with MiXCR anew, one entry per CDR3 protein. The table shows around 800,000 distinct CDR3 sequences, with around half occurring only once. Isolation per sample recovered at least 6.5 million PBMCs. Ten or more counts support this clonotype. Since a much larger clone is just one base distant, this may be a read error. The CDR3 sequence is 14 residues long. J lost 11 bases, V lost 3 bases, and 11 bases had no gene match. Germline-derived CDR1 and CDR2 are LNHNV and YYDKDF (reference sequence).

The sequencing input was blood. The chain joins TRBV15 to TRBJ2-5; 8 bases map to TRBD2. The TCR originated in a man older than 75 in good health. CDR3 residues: CATSSGTRYNEQYF. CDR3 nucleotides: TGTGCCACCAGCAGCGGGACTAGATACAATGAGCAGTACTTC.